This TCR beta chain was captured in a study of human T cells and chemical hapten exposure. Time point described: patch test 3, about 24 weeks after DPC sensitization. Treatment indicated: therapeutic diphenylcyclopropenone sensitization with weekly scalp DPC. TCRdb re-called the RACE reads through MiXCR, storing one row per CDR3 protein. Altogether about 120,000 distinct CDR3 sequences are present, 11% being singletons, with the ten largest covering over 2%. This clonotype came up a few times. V shed 4 bases, J shed 0 bases, and the junction held 7 bases outside the gene matches. The CDR3 covers 17 residues. The germline V gene encodes CDR1 SGHDN and CDR2 FVKESK.

V is TRBV14 and J is TRBJ2-3; TRBD2 agrees at 10 bases. The source was whole blood, collected in connection with sensitization to the hapten diphenylcyclopropenone (DPC). The receptor was isolated from a woman aged 45-65 years with alopecia areata. Some clones in this sample may be carry-over from other donors' samples. CDR3 coding DNA: TGTGCCAGCAGCCCACTAGGACTAGCGGATAGCACAGATACGCAGTATTTT. Translated: CASSPLGLADSTDTQYF.